The rows below give T cell receptor beta chains drawn from one sample of a study of T cell responses to AZD1222 COVID-19 vaccine. Repertoires were generated with immunoSEQ multiplex PCR, while TCRdb's copy carries only in-frame clones and drops some. Here the sample spans approximately 100,000 clones, around 92% being singletons. Source: peripheral blood, taken on day 0 of AZD1222 vaccination. These receptors all come from an adult in good health. Each CDR3 is given with its conserved first and last residue. The D gene is left open where the match is weak. Size values are once, few and many counts, or a class for expanded clones, and some rows have none.

>.|TRBV7-7|TRBJ2-2|TRBD1
CASSMGQGVTGELFF
TGTGCCAGCAGCATGGGACAGGGAGTCACCGGGGAGCTGTTTTTT
>.|TRBV28|TRBJ1-2|.
CASSFPPGGGVVGYTF
TGTGCCAGCAGTTTCCCGCCTGGGGGGGGTGTGGTTGGCTACACCTTC
>.|TRBV7-2|TRBJ2-7|TRBD1
CASSFRDRAEQYF
TGTGCCAGCAGCTTCCGGGACAGGGCCGAGCAGTACTTC
>.|TRBV24-1|TRBJ1-3|.
CATSVVGQSSGNTIYF
TGTGCCACCAGTGTCGTAGGACAGTCCTCTGGAAACACCATATATTTT
>.|TRBV7-9|TRBJ1-4|.
CASSLGRGGGEKLFF
TGTGCCAGCAGCTTAGGCCGAGGAGGCGGGGAAAAACTGTTTTTT
>.|TRBV5-1|TRBJ2-7|.
CASSQAAGFYEQYF
TGCGCCAGCAGCCAGGCAGCAGGGTTCTACGAGCAGTACTTC
>.|TRBV4-3|TRBJ2-3|.
CASSQARRGPDTQYF
TGCGCCAGCAGCCAAGCTAGGCGAGGCCCAGATACGCAGTATTTT
>once|TRBV12-1|TRBJ1-2|.
CASSFGDREGPF
TGTGCCAGCAGCTTTGGGGACAGGGAAGGGCCTTTC
>once|TRBV3-1/TRBV3-2|TRBJ1-2|.
CASSQAGGYTF
TGTGCCAGCAGCCAAGCCGGTGGCTACACCTTC
>.|TRBV11-2|TRBJ1-2|TRBD1
CASSTGQGYGYTF
TGTGCCAGCAGCACGGGACAGGGGTATGGCTACACCTTC
>.|TRBV7-2|TRBJ1-6|.
CASSLEYRAGVNSPLHF
TGTGCCAGCAGCTTAGAGTACAGGGCGGGGGTTAATTCACCCCTCCACTTT
>.|TRBV5-1|TRBJ2-7|.
CASAESYEQYF
TGCGCCAGCGCCGAGTCCTACGAGCAGTACTTC
>.|TRBV30|TRBJ1-4|.
CAWSAMVGEKLFF
TGTGCCTGGAGTGCCATGGTGGGTGAAAAACTGTTTTTT
>.|TRBV28|TRBJ2-3|.
CASSYPRTSTDTQYF
TGTGCCAGCAGTTATCCGAGAACTAGCACAGATACGCAGTATTTT
>.|TRBV6-5|TRBJ1-5|.
CASRRNRDSNQPQHF
TGTGCCAGCAGGCGTAACAGGGATAGCAATCAGCCCCAGCATTTT
>.|TRBV5-5|TRBJ2-7|TRBD2
CASSREGLAIYEQYF
TGTGCCAGCAGCCGGGAGGGACTAGCGATCTACGAGCAGTACTTC
>.|TRBV19|TRBJ2-7|TRBD2
CASTASSGSYEQYF
TGTGCCAGTACAGCGTCTAGCGGCTCCTACGAGCAGTACTTC
>.|TRBV12-5|TRBJ1-3|.
CASGLVGGNTIYF
TGTGCTAGTGGTTTGGTAGGAGGAAACACCATATATTTT
>.|TRBV2|TRBJ2-6|.
CASIDSSGYSGANVLTF
TGTGCCAGCATTGACTCCTCTGGGTACTCTGGGGCCAACGTCCTGACTTTC
>.|TRBV5-1|TRBJ2-7|TRBD1
CASSFGIGQGAYEQYF
TGCGCCAGCAGCTTTGGAATCGGACAGGGGGCCTACGAGCAGTACTTC
>.|TRBV7-6|TRBJ1-1|.
CASSLGAGGANTEAFF
TGTGCCAGCAGCTTAGGGGCCGGGGGCGCGAACACTGAAGCTTTCTTT
>.|TRBV5-6|TRBJ2-7|TRBD1
CASSLRALDRANPSEQYF
TGTGCCAGCAGCTTGAGGGCACTTGACAGGGCAAATCCCTCGGAGCAGTACTTC
>once|TRBV18|TRBJ2-5|TRBD1
CASSPDQGAETQYF
TGTGCCAGCTCACCGGACCAGGGGGCGGAGACCCAGTACTTC
>.|TRBV28|TRBJ1-5|TRBD1
CASRSPRDRGRNSNQPQHF
TGTGCCAGCAGGTCCCCGAGGGACAGGGGGCGAAATAGCAATCAGCCCCAGCATTTT
>.|TRBV5-1|TRBJ2-7|.
CASSIRQSSYEQYF
TGCGCCAGCAGCATCCGACAGAGCTCCTACGAGCAGTACTTC
>.|TRBV10-3|TRBJ2-7|TRBD2
CAISEGLAGGEQYF
TGTGCCATCAGTGAAGGACTAGCGGGAGGCGAGCAGTACTTC
>.|TRBV5-1|TRBJ1-1|TRBD1
CASSAGGTVISEAFF
TGCGCCAGCAGCGCCGGGGGGACAGTTATAAGTGAAGCTTTCTTT
>few|TRBV7-9|TRBJ1-4|TRBD1
CASSLTRDRGEKLFF
TGTGCCAGCAGCCTCACGCGGGACAGGGGTGAAAAACTGTTTTTT